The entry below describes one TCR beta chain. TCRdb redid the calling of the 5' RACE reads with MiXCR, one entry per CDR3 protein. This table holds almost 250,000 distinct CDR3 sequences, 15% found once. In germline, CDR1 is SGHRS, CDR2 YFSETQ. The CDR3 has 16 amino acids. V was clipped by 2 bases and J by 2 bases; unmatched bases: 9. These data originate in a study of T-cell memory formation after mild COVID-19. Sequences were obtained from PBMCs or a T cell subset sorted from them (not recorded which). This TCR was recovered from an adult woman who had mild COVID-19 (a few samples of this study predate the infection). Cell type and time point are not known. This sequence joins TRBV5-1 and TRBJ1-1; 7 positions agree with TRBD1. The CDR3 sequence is CASSLFLGQSNTEAFF. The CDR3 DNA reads TGCGCCAGCAGCTTATTTCTGGGACAGTCAAACACTGAAGCTTTCTTT.